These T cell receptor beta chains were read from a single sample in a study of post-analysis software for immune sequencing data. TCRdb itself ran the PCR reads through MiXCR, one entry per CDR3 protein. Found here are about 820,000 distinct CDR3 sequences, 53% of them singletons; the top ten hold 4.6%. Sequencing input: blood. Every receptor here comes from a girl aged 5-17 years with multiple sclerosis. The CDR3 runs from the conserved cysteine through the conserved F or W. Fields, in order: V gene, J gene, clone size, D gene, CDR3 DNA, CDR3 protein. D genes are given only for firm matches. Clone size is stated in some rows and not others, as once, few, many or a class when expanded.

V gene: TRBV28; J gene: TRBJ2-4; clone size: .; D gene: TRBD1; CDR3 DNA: TGTGCCAGCAGTACACTCGGGACAGGGGGCGTCAGGAACATTCAGTACTTC; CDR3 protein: CASSTLGTGGVRNIQYF
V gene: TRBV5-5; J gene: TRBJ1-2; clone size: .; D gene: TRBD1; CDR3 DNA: TGTGCCAGCGGAGTCCCGGGACAGGGGCGGGACTATGGCTACACCTTC; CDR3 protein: CASGVPGQGRDYGYTF
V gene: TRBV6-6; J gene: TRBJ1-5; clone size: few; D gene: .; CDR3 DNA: TGTGCCAGCAGTTACCCAGGGGTTGAGGATCAGCCCCAGCATTTT; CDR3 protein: CASSYPGVEDQPQHF
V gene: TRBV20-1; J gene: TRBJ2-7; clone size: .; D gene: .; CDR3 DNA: TGCAGTGCTAGAGACCGACTAGACAACGAGCAGTACTTC; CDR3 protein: CSARDRLDNEQYF
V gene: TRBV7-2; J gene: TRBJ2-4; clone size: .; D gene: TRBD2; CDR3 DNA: TGTGCCAGCAGCGAGGGACTAGCGGACACCACCCAGTACTTC; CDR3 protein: CASSEGLADTTQYF
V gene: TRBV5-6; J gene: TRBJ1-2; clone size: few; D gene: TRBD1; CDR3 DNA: TGTGCCAGCAGCGTACAGGGGTGGGCGAATGGCTACACCTTC; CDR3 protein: CASSVQGWANGYTF
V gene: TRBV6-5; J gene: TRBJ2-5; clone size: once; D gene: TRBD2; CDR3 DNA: TGTGCCGGCAGCCAGAGCGGGAGTGGGGAGACCCAGTACTTC; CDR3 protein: CAGSQSGSGETQYF
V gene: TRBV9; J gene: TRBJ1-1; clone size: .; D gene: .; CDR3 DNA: TGTGCCAGCAGCGTAGGTAGGGATATAGGGACTGAAGCTTTCTTT; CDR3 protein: CASSVGRDIGTEAFF
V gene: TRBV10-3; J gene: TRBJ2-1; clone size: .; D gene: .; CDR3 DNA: TGTGCCATCAGTGAGTCTTCGACCGGCGACAATGAGCAGTTCTTC; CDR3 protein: CAISESSTGDNEQFF
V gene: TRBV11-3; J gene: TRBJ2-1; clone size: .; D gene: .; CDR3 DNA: TGTGCCAGCAGCTCGGGGGTCCGCGGCCCCTACAATGAGCAGTTCTTC; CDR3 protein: CASSSGVRGPYNEQFF
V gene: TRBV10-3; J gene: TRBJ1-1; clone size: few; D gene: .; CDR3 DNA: TGTGCCATCAGTATAGGGGGGCTGATGAACACTGAAGCTTTCTTT; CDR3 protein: CAISIGGLMNTEAFF
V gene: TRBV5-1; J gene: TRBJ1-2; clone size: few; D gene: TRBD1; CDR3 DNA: TGCGCCAGCAGCTTGAGAGGACAGGGGGCGCTTGGCTACACCTTC; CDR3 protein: CASSLRGQGALGYTF
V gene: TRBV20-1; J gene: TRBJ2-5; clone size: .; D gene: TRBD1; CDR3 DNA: TGCAGTGCTAGAGGGCCCCCCGGGACAGGGGTAGAGACCCAGTACTTC; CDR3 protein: CSARGPPGTGVETQYF
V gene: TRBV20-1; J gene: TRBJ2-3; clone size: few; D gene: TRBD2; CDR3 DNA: TGCAGTGCTACCCGGACTAGCGGCATTCGCACAGATACGCAGTATTTT; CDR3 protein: CSATRTSGIRTDTQYF
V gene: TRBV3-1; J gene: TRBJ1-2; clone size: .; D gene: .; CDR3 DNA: TGTGCCAGCAGCCCCCTCGCGGGGAAGACGGGCTACACCTTC; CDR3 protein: CASSPLAGKTGYTF
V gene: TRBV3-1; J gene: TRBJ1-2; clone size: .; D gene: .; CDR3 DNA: TGTGCCAGCAGCCAAAGTTGGGACGGTAACTATGGCTACACCTTC; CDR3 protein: CASSQSWDGNYGYTF
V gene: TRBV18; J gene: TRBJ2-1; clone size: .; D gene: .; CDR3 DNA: TGTGCCAGCTCACCACCATCGGGACATAGCTACAATGAGCAGTTCTTC; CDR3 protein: CASSPPSGHSYNEQFF
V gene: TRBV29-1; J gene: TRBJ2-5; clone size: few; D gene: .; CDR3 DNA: TGCAGCGTTTCGAGTACGGGGAGGCAAGAGACCCAGTACTTC; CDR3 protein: CSVSSTGRQETQYF
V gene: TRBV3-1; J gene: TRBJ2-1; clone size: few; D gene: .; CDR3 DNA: TGTGCCAGCAGCATCATCGACGGTGAGCAGTTCTTC; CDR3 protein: CASSIIDGEQFF
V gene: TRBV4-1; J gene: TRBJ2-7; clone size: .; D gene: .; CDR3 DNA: TGCGCCAGCAGCCAAGACGAGGAGGAGCAGTACTTC; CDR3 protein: CASSQDEEEQYF
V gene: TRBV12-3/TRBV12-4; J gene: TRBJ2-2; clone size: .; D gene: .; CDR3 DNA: TGTGCCAGCAGACGGGACGGGGAGCTGTTTTTT; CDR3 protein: CASRRDGELFF
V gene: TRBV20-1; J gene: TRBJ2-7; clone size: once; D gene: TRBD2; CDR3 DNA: TGCAGTGCTAGTCCACTAGCGGGATCCTACGAGCAGTACTTC; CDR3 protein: CSASPLAGSYEQYF
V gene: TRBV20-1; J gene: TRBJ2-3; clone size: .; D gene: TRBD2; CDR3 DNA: TGCAGTGCTAGCACCCCTGGTAGCGGGGGGGCCAGCGGCACAGATACGCAGTATTTT; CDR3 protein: CSASTPGSGGASGTDTQYF
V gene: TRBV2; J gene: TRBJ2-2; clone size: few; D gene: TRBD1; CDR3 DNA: TGTGCCAGCAGCGAACAGGGGGCAGACACCGGGGAGCTGTTTTTT; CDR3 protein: CASSEQGADTGELFF
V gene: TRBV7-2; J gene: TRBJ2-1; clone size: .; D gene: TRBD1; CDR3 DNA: TGTGCCAGCAGCTTACAGGGGGCTAGCAATGAGCAGTTCTTC; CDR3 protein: CASSLQGASNEQFF
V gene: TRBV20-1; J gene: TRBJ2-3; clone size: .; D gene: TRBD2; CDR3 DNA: TGCAGTGCTAGAGATCCGGGACTAGGGCCTAGGGAAGATACGCAGTATTTT; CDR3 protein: CSARDPGLGPREDTQYF